Each of the 6 T cell receptor beta chains below was sequenced from the same sample in a study of blood T cell repertoires in COVID-19. Sequencing used immunoSEQ multiplex PCR; TCRdb keeps in-frame clones, though not all of them. The sample holds roughly 400,000 clones, 88% seen once. Sample: PBMCs or T cells enriched from blood (not recorded which). The receptors derive from a woman between 18 and 29 years old who had been exposed to COVID-19.

The gene calls are TRBV7-9 and TRBJ1-1; D is ambiguous. The germline V gene has CDR1 SEHNR and CDR2 FQNEAQ (reference sequence). The CDR3 consists of 12 residues. Trimming stripped 2 bases from V and 4 bases from J, with 5 bases between. Written as DNA, the CDR3 is TGTGCCAGCAGCTTATCAGGCACTGAAGCTTTCTTT. Amino acids: CASSLSGTEAFF.

The chain is built from TRBV9 and TRBJ2-1; 11 nucleotides line up with TRBD2. The CDR3 sequence is 17 residues long. The germline CDR1 and CDR2 sequences are SGDLS and YYNGEE. The trim removed 3 bases at V and 4 bases at J, leaving 9 bases unmatched. CDR3 region: CASSALAGAPTYNEQFF. Written as DNA, the CDR3 is TGTGCCAGCAGCGCACTAGCGGGGGCTCCGACTTACAATGAGCAGTTCTTC.

The genes are TRBV10-3 and TRBJ2-7; TRBD1 aligns across 10 bases. The CDR3 covers 15 residues. Germline lookup yields CDR1 ENHRY and CDR2 SYGVKD. The junction had 6 bases not matched to a gene; V was cut back by 4 bases and J by 3 bases. CDR3 residues: CAISADRGLGYEQYF. The CDR3 DNA is TGTGCCATCAGTGCAGACAGGGGGCTTGGCTACGAGCAGTACTTC.

The chain links TRBV11-2 to TRBJ2-7, with D tentatively TRBD1 (6 bases). The germline V gene has CDR1 SGHAT and CDR2 FQNNGV. The V and J ends lost 1 base and 2 bases respectively, with 21 bases between them. The CDR3 totals 18 residues. The CDR3 DNA reads TGTGCCAGCAGCTTAGGAGGGGGTTGGGGGCGCCTTCCCTACGAGCAGTACTTC. It is translated as CASSLGGGWGRLPYEQYF.

The genes are TRBV2 and TRBJ2-6; D is unclear. V lost 6 bases and J 0 bases, leaving 12 bases between the germline ends. The CDR3 totals 16 residues. Germline V lookup: CDR1 SNHLY, CDR2 FYNNEI. The chain's CDR3 is CASSLLRNSGANVLTF. The CDR3 region has the DNA TGTGCCAGCAGCCTGCTACGAAACTCTGGGGCCAACGTCCTGACTTTC.

This sequence joins TRBV28 and TRBJ1-5; no clear D gene. CDR1 is MDHEN and CDR2 is SYDVKM in the germline V gene. V was pared by 8 bases and J by 4 bases, with 27 bases between. CDR3 length: 18 amino acids. CDR3 DNA sequence: TGTGCCAGCGATGTGACCGGGAGCCTACCAATCACTAATCAGCCCCAGCATTTT. Amino acid sequence: CASDVTGSLPITNQPQHF. The complete variable domain, with remaining parts taken from reference TRBV28 and TRBJ1-5, reads DVKVTQSSRYLVKRTGEKVFLECVQDMDHENMFWYRQDPGLGLRLIYFSYDVKMKEKGDIPEGYSVSREKKERFSLILESASTNQTSMYLCASDVTGSLPITNQPQHFGDGTRLSIL.